A single sample is the source of the 17 T cell receptor beta chains below, sequenced in a study of shared clonotypes between healthy human individuals. Terminally differentiated effector memory CD45RA+ cells were excluded by CCR7 positive selection of CD45RO-negative cells. The repertoire was sequenced with immunoSEQ multiplex PCR; TCRdb's copy has only in-frame clones and lacks some. The table includes more than 500,000 clones, about 95% detected once. Material: naive CD8+ T cells sorted from blood. The receptors here all came from a woman aged 25-40 years in good health.

The J gene is TRBJ1-1, the V gene TRBV28; 7 bases map to TRBD1. In germline, CDR1 is MDHEN, CDR2 SYDVKM. The CDR3 has 14 residues. With 6 bases clipped from V and 1 base from J, the junction kept 5 bases outside the gene matches. This CDR3 reads CASSTGQKNTEAFF. The CDR3, as DNA: TGTGCCAGCAGCACGGGACAGAAGAACACTGAAGCTTTCTTT.

This clone has only one observation. The chain joins TRBV19 to TRBJ2-5; 10 bases align to TRBD2. With V trimmed by 0 bases and J by 11 bases, 15 bases remained unmatched. Germline CDR1 is LNHDA and CDR2 is SQIVND (reference sequence). This CDR3 has 17 residues. In nucleotides, the CDR3 is TGTGCCAGTAGTATAGATGCTTTTGGGCTAGCGGGAGTGGAGCAGTACTTC. Its translation: CASSIDAFGLAGVEQYF.

The genes are TRBV11-1 and TRBJ1-1, with D perhaps TRBD1 (6 bases). V was shortened by 1 base and J by 5 bases, with 11 bases between the two germline ends. This CDR3 is built from 14 residues. Germline CDR1 reads SGHAT; CDR2 reads FQDESV (reference sequence). The CDR3 DNA reads as TGTGCCAGCAGCTTAGAAGGACAGCTGACTGAAGCTTTCTTT. Its translation: CASSLEGQLTEAFF.

V gene TRBV5-8 combines with J gene TRBJ1-2, with D possibly being TRBD1 (6 bases). This CDR3 comprises 16 residues. In germline, CDR1 is SGHTS, CDR2 YDEGEE. V was clipped by 4 bases and J by 3 bases, with 19 bases between them. The CDR3 DNA is TGTGCCAGCAGCGGACGGTCGGGGGGCTTCTACTATGGCTACACCTTC. The encoded protein is CASSGRSGGFYYGYTF. Filled out from reference TRBV5-8 and TRBJ1-2, the complete variable domain reads EAGVTQSPTHLIKTRGQQATLRCSPISGHTSVYWYQQALGLGLQFLLWYDEGEERNRGNFPPRFSGRQFPNYSSELNVNALELEDSALYLCASSGRSGGFYYGYTFGSGTRLTVV.

The genes are TRBV27 and TRBJ1-5, with 8 positions matching TRBD1. Germline lookup yields CDR1 MNHEY and CDR2 SMNVEV (reference sequence). Losses at the gene ends were 5 bases for V and 2 bases for J; bases not matched to a gene: 5. This CDR3 has 15 residues. The CDR3 DNA is TGTGCCAGCAGTCCGACAGGGGTCGGCAATCAGCCCCAGCATTTT. Encoded protein: CASSPTGVGNQPQHF.

The gene calls are TRBV4-1 and TRBJ1-1; D is unresolved. Trimming left V 0 bases short and J 5 bases short, with 13 bases between. Germline CDR1 reads MGHRA; CDR2 reads YSYEKL. The CDR3 totals 15 residues. The CDR3 region has the DNA TGCGCCAGCAGCCAAGATGTTGCTGGGTTAACTGAAGCTTTCTTT. Translated, it gives CASSQDVAGLTEAFF.

This chain connects TRBV7-9 to TRBJ2-7; D may correspond to TRBD1 or TRBD2 (5 bases each). The CDR3 is made up of 14 amino acids. V dropped 5 bases and J dropped 6 bases, with 17 bases sitting between them. The germline gives CDR1 SEHNR, CDR2 FQNEAQ (reference sequence). The DNA for the CDR3 is TGTGCCAGCAGCGCCCAGGGAGCCCCCCGCGAGCAGTACTTC. This gives the protein CASSAQGAPREQYF.

This chain joins TRBV28 and TRBJ1-5, with D maybe TRBD1 (6 bases). This CDR3 comprises 15 residues. With 3 bases removed from V and 4 bases from J, the gap between germline ends came to 13 bases. Germline CDR1 reads MDHEN; CDR2 reads SYDVKM. For the CDR3, the DNA is TGTGCCAGCAGTTTCCCCCGGACAGAGAATCAGCCCCAGCATTTT. Its protein product is CASSFPRTENQPQHF.

The chain combines TRBV9 with TRBJ1-4; D call uncertain. V lost 4 bases and J lost 1, with 8 bases in between. The germline gives CDR1 SGDLS, CDR2 YYNGEE. CDR3 length equals 14 residues. CDR3 DNA sequence: TGTGCCAGCAGCCCAACCCGAACTAATGAAAAACTGTTTTTT. Its protein is CASSPTRTNEKLFF.

The rearrangement links TRBV28 to TRBJ2-5; D uncertain. TRBJ2-7 explains the end of the DNA better; the J call may be wrong. CDR1 and CDR2 from the germline V gene are MDHEN and SYDVKM. CDR3 size: 11 residues. The CDR3 loop is CASSFWYEQYF. CDR3 nucleotides: TGTGCCAGCAGTTTTTGGTACGAGCAGTACTTC.

This clone turned up a few times. This chain uses TRBV29-1 with TRBJ1-2; D gene uncertain. The CDR3 runs 11 residues. The germline V gene encodes CDR1 SQVTM and CDR2 ANQGSEA. Trimming took 6 bases from V and 8 from J, leaving 13 bases between them. CDR3 loop: CSVGQTGGYTF. CDR3 DNA: TGCAGCGTGGGTCAAACGGGGGGCTACACCTTC.

V usage is TRBV19 and J usage is TRBJ2-3; D gene uncertain. With 0 bases removed from V and 3 bases from J, the gap between germline ends came to 4 bases. This CDR3 has 13 residues. Germline V gene lookup returns CDR1 LNHDA and CDR2 SQIVND (reference sequence). The CDR3 coding sequence is TGTGCCAGTAGTATAGATCCTACAGATACGCAGTATTTT. Translating gives CASSIDPTDTQYF.

The gene calls are TRBV15 and TRBJ2-2, with a possible D match to TRBD1 (5 bases). Trimming shortened V by 6 bases and J by 3 bases, and 11 bases separated the two germline ends. Germline V gene data show CDR1 as LNHNV and CDR2 as YYDKDF (reference sequence). The CDR3 spans 14 residues. CDR3 sequence: CATRGQEDTGELFF. CDR3 sequence (DNA): TGTGCCACCAGAGGACAAGAAGACACCGGGGAGCTGTTTTTT.

The J gene is TRBJ1-2, the V gene TRBV28, with 8 bases lining up with TRBD1. The CDR3 contains 14 residues. J was trimmed by 3 bases and V by 10 bases; bases with no gene match: 10. Germline values: CDR1 MDHEN, CDR2 SYDVKM. The DNA of the CDR3 is TGTGCCACGGCCGGACAGGGCGTTTACTATGGCTACACCTTC. This encodes CATAGQGVYYGYTF.

This clone appeared a single time. The chain recombines TRBV6-1 with TRBJ1-1, with 7 bases lining up with TRBD1. Germline CDR1 is MNHNS and CDR2 is SASEGT. V gave up 3 bases and J gave up 0 bases; unmatched junction bases: 4. This CDR3 has 15 residues. The CDR3 protein is CASSERQGMNTEAFF. The CDR3 DNA follows: TGTGCCAGCAGTGAGAGACAGGGTATGAACACTGAAGCTTTCTTT.

The chain combines TRBV5-6 with TRBJ1-2; 10 positions match TRBD1. CDR1 and CDR2 from the germline V gene are SGHDT and YYEEEE. The CDR3 covers 16 residues. J was trimmed by 2 bases and V by 1 base; bases with no gene match: 5. For the CDR3, the DNA is TGTGCCAGCAGCTTGTGGGGACAGGGGTCGAACTATGGCTACACCTTC. Its translation: CASSLWGQGSNYGYTF.

The chain joins TRBV12-5 to TRBJ2-2; 7 bases align to TRBD1. In germline, CDR1 is LGHNT, CDR2 FRNRAP. The ends lost 0 bases at V and 4 bases at J; junction bases unmatched: 2. This CDR3 region has 15 residues. The CDR3 protein is CASGLVQGLTGELFF. CDR3 DNA: TGTGCTAGTGGTTTGGTACAGGGGCTCACCGGGGAGCTGTTTTTT. The full variable domain, rest sourced from reference TRBV12-5 and TRBJ2-2, is DARVTQTPRHKVTEMGQEVTMRCQPILGHNTVFWYRQTMMQGLELLAYFRNRAPLDDSGMPKDRFSAEMPDATLATLKIQPSEPRDSAVYFCASGLVQGLTGELFFGEGSRLTVL.